This entry lists 7 T cell receptor beta chains sequenced from one sample in a study of blood T cell repertoires in COVID-19. Sequencing was performed with immunoSEQ multiplex PCR; in TCRdb, only in-frame clones are kept and a portion is missing. The table has about 16,000 clones, around 89% seen once. The sequenced material came from peripheral blood. These receptors all come from a human donor in a cohort sampled during active COVID-19.

The chain uses TRBV30 and TRBJ2-7; D is perhaps TRBD1 (5 bases). Trimming removed 5 bases from V and 3 bases from J, with 17 bases in between. The CDR3 runs to 14 residues. CDR1 is GTSNPN, CDR2 SVGIG, per germline (reference sequence). The CDR3: CAWDRKGLRYEQYF. The CDR3 nucleotides are TGTGCCTGGGACCGGAAGGGGCTACGCTACGAGCAGTACTTC.

The rearrangement joins TRBV9 to TRBJ2-7, with 10 nucleotides matching TRBD2. The V and J ends lost 3 bases and 2 bases, in that order; junction bases with no gene match: 11. This CDR3 comprises 17 residues. In germline, CDR1 is SGDLS, CDR2 YYNGEE. The CDR3 coding sequence is TGTGCCAGCAGCGAAACTGGTAGCGGGGGGCCTCCCTACGAGCAGTACTTC. Its translation: CASSETGSGGPPYEQYF.

Written as DNA, the CDR3 is TGTGCCAGCAGCTTGGGGCAGAACACCGGGGAGCTGTTTTTT. Translating gives CASSLGQNTGELFF. The chain uses TRBV5-6 and TRBJ2-2; D unresolved. CDR3 length: 14 residues. V dropped 0 bases and J dropped 1 base, with 4 bases sitting between them. Per germline, CDR1 SGHDT and CDR2 YYEEEE.

The chain recombines TRBV28 with TRBJ2-7; weak D call: TRBD2 (6 bases). The CDR3 consists of 12 residues. The V gene lost 11 bases and the J gene lost 5 bases, with 16 bases spanning the gap. Germline V gives CDR1 MDHEN, CDR2 SYDVKM. DNA of the CDR3: TGTGCCGTCATCGGGACTCTCCACGAGCAGTACTTC. Its translation is CAVIGTLHEQYF.

This chain connects TRBV19 to TRBJ1-6; 9 bases fit TRBD1. J lost 6 bases, V lost 8 bases, and 2 bases had no gene match. Germline loops: CDR1 LNHDA, CDR2 SQIVND (reference sequence). The CDR3 is made up of 13 amino acids. CDR3 DNA: TGTGCCAGTGGGACAGGGAGTAATTCACCCCTCCACTTT. Residues: CASGTGSNSPLHF.

The chain is built from TRBV5-6 and TRBJ1-2; 7 bases match TRBD1. CDR1 SGHDT and CDR2 YYEEEE come from the germline V gene. CDR3 length equals 16 residues. Trimming cost V 1 base and J 3 bases; bases outside gene matches: 9. CDR3 DNA sequence: TGTGCCAGCAGCTTGATAGGGGGCGCTTGGGACTATGGCTACACCTTC. The encoded protein is CASSLIGGAWDYGYTF.

The chain uses TRBV9 and TRBJ1-2, with 9 bases aligning to TRBD1. V was clipped by 3 bases and J by 0 bases; unmatched bases: 9. This CDR3 is built from 17 residues. Per the germline V gene, CDR1 is SGDLS and CDR2 is YYNGEE. The CDR3 DNA sequence: TGTGCCAGCAGCGCACCGGGACAGGGAGTATCTAACTATGGCTACACCTTC. Encoded protein: CASSAPGQGVSNYGYTF. Filled out from reference TRBV9 and TRBJ1-2, the complete variable domain reads DSGVTQTPKHLITATGQRVTLRCSPRSGDLSVYWYQQSLDQGLQFLIQYYNGEERAKGNILERFSAQQFPDLHSELNLSSLELGDSALYFCASSAPGQGVSNYGYTFGSGTRLTVV.